The 18 T cell receptor beta chains below come from one sample, sequenced in a study of blood T cell repertoires in COVID-19 (dated by TCRdb to the early 2020s). Library creation used the immunoSEQ multiplex PCR assay. TCRdb mirrors the immuneACCESS table, restricted to in-frame sequences. Some clones are absent from its copies; in checked studies, under half trace to an unresolved V gene, and the reason for the others is unknown. Present in this sample are approximately 190,000 clones, about 88% of which were seen just once. The top ten clones comprise approximately 15% of the sample. Sequenced: peripheral blood. The receptors were sampled from a man younger than 45 with active or convalescent COVID-19.

The rearrangement joins TRBV7-8 to TRBJ1-6, with a possible D match to TRBD1 (5 bases). CDR1 SGHVS and CDR2 FQNEAQ come from the germline V gene. The length of the CDR3 is 12 residues. V lost 5 bases and J 13 bases, leaving 12 bases between the germline ends. CDR3 DNA: TGTGCCAGCAGCCCACAGGAATTCCCCCTCCACTTT. Protein sequence: CASSPQEFPLHF.

The chain combines TRBV10-3 with TRBJ2-5; D perhaps matches TRBD1 (7 bases). The germline CDR1 and CDR2 sequences are ENHRY and SYGVKD. Trimming stripped 11 bases from V and 4 bases from J, with 20 bases between. The CDR3 is made up of 14 amino acids. CDR3 DNA: TGTGCCCCCAGGGGGGACCCGCGAGGAGAGACCCAGTACTTC. Its translation is CAPRGDPRGETQYF.

The V and J genes are TRBV5-1 and TRBJ2-3; weak D call: TRBD1 (6 bases). Germline V gene lookup returns CDR1 SGHRS and CDR2 YFSETQ. Trimming stripped 2 bases from V and 4 bases from J, with 8 bases between. The CDR3 has 13 residues. DNA for the CDR3: TGCGCCAGCAGCTTTGGGGGCCCAGATACGCAGTATTTT. Encoded protein: CASSFGGPDTQYF.

The chain employs TRBV3-1 (or the pseudogene TRBV3-2) and TRBJ1-3; 8 bases agree with TRBD1. Germline CDR1 LGHDT, CDR2 YNNKEL (reference sequence). The CDR3 consists of 17 residues. Trimming removed 3 bases from V and 0 bases from J; junction bases left unmatched: 7. This chain's CDR3 is CASSHFETGASGNTIYF. The CDR3 DNA sequence: TGTGCCAGCAGCCACTTTGAGACAGGGGCCTCTGGAAACACCATATATTTT.

The chain employs TRBV10-1 and TRBJ1-2; possible D gene TRBD1, 5 bases. This CDR3 spans 13 amino acids. The germline V and J ends were trimmed by 2 bases and 8 bases, with 12 bases remaining between them. The germline V gene has CDR1 WNHNN and CDR2 SYGVQD (reference sequence). The CDR3, as DNA: TGCGCCAGCAGTGAGCGGTCTCAGGGAGGCTACACCTTC. Its protein is CASSERSQGGYTF.

This chain links TRBV3-1 (or the pseudogene TRBV3-2) with TRBJ2-4; TRBD2 aligns across 7 bases. After removal of 3 bases from V and 1 base from J, the junction contained 3 bases not matched to a gene. The CDR3 covers 15 residues. Germline CDR1 is LGHDT and CDR2 is YNNKEL (reference sequence). The CDR3 region is CASSQAGGAKNIQYF. As DNA, the CDR3 is TGTGCCAGCAGCCAGGCCGGGGGGGCCAAAAACATTCAGTACTTC.

The DNA of the CDR3 is TGTGCCAGCTCACCACCGAGCGGGAGCACCTACGAGCAGTACTTC. Translation gives CASSPPSGSTYEQYF. The chain couples TRBV18 to TRBJ2-7; 8 bases map to TRBD2. The V and J ends lost 0 bases and 2 bases, in that order; junction bases with no gene match: 3. CDR1 KGHSH and CDR2 LQKENI come from the germline V gene. CDR3 length: 15 residues.

V and J are TRBV5-1 and TRBJ1-1; 7 nucleotides match TRBD1. There are 14 residues in the CDR3. The V and J ends lost 2 bases and 1 base, in that order; junction bases with no gene match: 2. CDR1 is SGHRS, CDR2 YFSETQ, per germline. The chain's CDR3 is CASSFWTGNTEAFF. The DNA for the CDR3 is TGCGCCAGCAGCTTCTGGACAGGGAACACTGAAGCTTTCTTT.

The chain combines TRBV5-5 with TRBJ1-4; D gene uncertain. V shed 1 base and J shed 8 bases, with 15 bases lying between them. This CDR3 is 15 amino acids long. Germline V gene lookup returns CDR1 SGHKS and CDR2 YYEKEE (reference sequence). The CDR3 coding sequence is TGTGCCAGCAGCTTGCCAGAGGGAATGGACGAAAAACTGTTTTTT. As protein: CASSLPEGMDEKLFF.

V is TRBV4-3 and J is TRBJ1-1; D gene uncertain. CDR3 length: 16 residues. Germline-derived CDR1 and CDR2 are LGHNA and YSLEER. V lost 0 bases, J lost 1 base, and 12 bases lay in between. CDR3 DNA sequence: TGCGCCAGCAGCCAAGATTCCCAGACACCGAACACTGAAGCTTTCTTT. Protein product: CASSQDSQTPNTEAFF.

The chain joins TRBV12-3 or TRBV12-4 to TRBJ2-1; no clear D gene. The CDR3 runs 13 residues. Trimming pared 6 bases from V and 10 bases from J, leaving 16 bases between. The CDR3 here is CASSQLWVGEQFF. CDR3 nucleotide sequence: TGTGCCAGCAGCCAGTTGTGGGTCGGGGAGCAGTTCTTC.

The genes are TRBV7-8 and TRBJ2-7, with 11 bases aligning to TRBD2. The ends lost 5 bases at V and 3 bases at J; junction bases unmatched: 9. The germline gives CDR1 SGHVS, CDR2 FQNEAQ. The CDR3 runs 16 residues. CDR3 region: CASSPEQTSGIYEQYF. The CDR3 DNA sequence: TGTGCCAGCAGCCCCGAGCAGACTAGCGGGATCTACGAGCAGTACTTC. Drawing the rest from reference TRBV7-8 and TRBJ2-7, the complete variable domain is GAGVSQSPRYKVAKRGQDVALRCDPISGHVSLFWYQQALGQGPEFLTYFQNEAQLDKSGLPSDRFFAERPEGSVSTLKIQRTQQEDSAVYLCASSPEQTSGIYEQYFGPGTRLTVT.

The genes are TRBV7-9 and TRBJ2-2; 12 bases are a match to TRBD2. V gave up 5 bases and J gave up 5 bases; unmatched junction bases: 3. The germline V gene encodes CDR1 SEHNR and CDR2 FQNEAQ (reference sequence). The length of the CDR3 is 15 residues. The chain's CDR3 is CASSTLAGGTGELFF. CDR3 nucleotide sequence: TGTGCCAGCAGCACCCTAGCGGGGGGGACCGGGGAGCTGTTTTTT.

The chain's CDR3 is CASSLSATNEKLFF. The CDR3 nucleotides are TGTGCCAGCAGCTTATCAGCAACTAATGAAAAACTGTTTTTT. The V gene is TRBV7-9, the J gene TRBJ1-4; no clear D. The CDR3 runs 14 residues. Trimming shortened V by 2 bases and J by 0 bases, and 4 bases separated the two germline ends. Germline assignment: CDR1 SEHNR and CDR2 FQNEAQ (reference sequence).

The chain is built from TRBV27 and TRBJ2-2, with 8 bases lining up with TRBD2. CDR1 is MNHEY, CDR2 SMNVEV, per germline (reference sequence). The CDR3 is 15 residues long. Germline trimming cut 5 bases from V and 4 bases from J; bases unmatched to any gene: 6. CDR3 in amino acids: CASSPPRGGTGELFF. The CDR3 bases are TGTGCCAGCAGTCCCCCCCGGGGGGGCACCGGGGAGCTGTTTTTT.

A single count supports this clone. The rearrangement joins TRBV7-2 to TRBJ1-4; D is uncertain. Germline CDR1 SGHTA, CDR2 FQGNSA. Between the trimmed V and J ends, which lost 1 base and 8 bases, there was a span of 17 bases. The CDR3 is 16 amino acids. The DNA of the CDR3 is TGTGCCAGCAGCTTAGGGGGAACTATGGCGGGCGAAAAACTGTTTTTT. This gives the protein CASSLGGTMAGEKLFF.

The V call is TRBV4-1, the J call TRBJ1-6; 11 nucleotides align to TRBD1. CDR1 is MGHRA and CDR2 is YSYEKL in the germline V gene. The V and J ends lost 4 bases and 0 bases, in that order; junction bases with no gene match: 5. This CDR3 region has 18 residues. The DNA of the CDR3 is TGCGCCAGCAGCCGGACAGGGGGCGCGGGCTCCTATAATTCACCCCTCCACTTT. Translation gives CASSRTGGAGSYNSPLHF.

V and J are TRBV3-1 (or the pseudogene TRBV3-2) and TRBJ2-2; TRBD1 matches at 7 bases. The CDR3 spans 16 residues. J gave up 7 bases and V 10 bases, and 18 bases lay outside the gene matches. Germline CDR1 LGHDT, CDR2 YNNKEL (reference sequence). CDR3 loop: CATYDTGALRGGELFF. In nucleotides, the CDR3 is TGTGCCACCTACGATACAGGGGCCTTGAGGGGCGGGGAGCTGTTTTTT.